The rows below give T cell receptor beta chains drawn from one sample of a study of blood T cell repertoires in COVID-19. Data came from immunoSEQ multiplex PCR; TCRdb stores just in-frame clones and leaves some out. Of roughly 200,000 clones in the sample, approximately 83% were seen once. The sequencing input was peripheral blood. Source of these receptors: a man aged 50 to 60 with active or convalescent COVID-19. CDR3s include the opening cysteine and the closing phenylalanine or tryptophan. Fields, in order: CDR3 protein, CDR3 DNA, clone size, V gene, J gene, CDR3 length, D gene. A D gene is named only where the DNA matches it firmly. Not every row has a clone size; where given, it reads once, few, many or a size class.

CDR3aa: CASSSGETQYF
CDR3nt: TGTGCCAGTAGTAGCGGGGAGACCCAGTACTTC
abundance: .
v_gene: TRBV19
j_gene: TRBJ2-5
len: 11
d_gene: .

CDR3aa: CASSFYRAQGYTF
CDR3nt: TGTGCCAGCAGTTTCTACAGGGCCCAAGGCTACACCTTC
abundance: .
v_gene: TRBV12-3/TRBV12-4
j_gene: TRBJ1-2
len: 13
d_gene: .

CDR3aa: CASSISGTGFLQRRDGYTF
CDR3nt: TGTGCCAGTAGTATATCCGGGACAGGGTTTTTACAACGGCGCGATGGCTACACCTTC
abundance: .
v_gene: TRBV19
j_gene: TRBJ1-2
len: 19
d_gene: TRBD1

CDR3aa: CSVEGGNTGELFF
CDR3nt: TGCAGCGTTGAGGGAGGGAACACCGGGGAGCTGTTTTTT
abundance: .
v_gene: TRBV29-1
j_gene: TRBJ2-2
len: 13
d_gene: .

CDR3aa: CASSLALTGELFF
CDR3nt: TGTGCCAGCAGCTTGGCTCTCACCGGGGAGCTGTTTTTT
abundance: .
v_gene: TRBV5-5
j_gene: TRBJ2-2
len: 13
d_gene: .

CDR3aa: CASREGGTGELFF
CDR3nt: TGTGCCAGCAGAGAAGGGGGCACCGGGGAGCTGTTTTTT
abundance: .
v_gene: TRBV7-2
j_gene: TRBJ2-2
len: 13
d_gene: .

CDR3aa: CASSSTTTGSFDGYTF
CDR3nt: TGTGCCAGCAGCTCGACAACCACAGGGTCATTCGATGGCTACACCTTC
abundance: .
v_gene: TRBV13
j_gene: TRBJ1-2
len: 16
d_gene: .

CDR3aa: CASSRRGGSHYSGNTIYF
CDR3nt: TGTGCCAGCAGCCGCCGAGGGGGCTCCCATTACTCTGGAAACACCATATATTTT
abundance: .
v_gene: TRBV9
j_gene: TRBJ1-3
len: 18
d_gene: TRBD1

CDR3aa: CSVRQGPGNTIYF
CDR3nt: TGCAGCGTCCGACAGGGTCCCGGAAACACCATATATTTT
abundance: .
v_gene: TRBV29-1
j_gene: TRBJ1-3
len: 13
d_gene: TRBD1

CDR3aa: CASSLRADTDTQYF
CDR3nt: TGTGCCAGCAGCTTGAGGGCGGACACCGATACGCAGTATTTT
abundance: .
v_gene: TRBV5-5
j_gene: TRBJ2-3
len: 14
d_gene: .

CDR3aa: CASSIGDRGEKLFF
CDR3nt: TGTGCCAGTAGTATTGGGGACAGGGGTGAAAAACTGTTTTTT
abundance: .
v_gene: TRBV19
j_gene: TRBJ1-4
len: 14
d_gene: TRBD1

CDR3aa: CASSQEMAGTGAYEQYF
CDR3nt: TGTGCCAGCAGCCAAGAGATGGCGGGGACAGGGGCCTACGAGCAGTACTTC
abundance: .
v_gene: TRBV4-2
j_gene: TRBJ2-7
len: 17
d_gene: TRBD1

CDR3aa: CSARDGGADTF
CDR3nt: TGCAGTGCTAGAGATGGAGGGGCAGACACCTTT
abundance: .
v_gene: TRBV20-1
j_gene: TRBJ1-1
len: 11
d_gene: .

CDR3aa: CASSQDRGRNSYNEQFF
CDR3nt: TGCGCCAGCAGCCAAGATAGGGGCCGGAACTCCTACAATGAGCAGTTCTTC
abundance: .
v_gene: TRBV4-3
j_gene: TRBJ2-1
len: 17
d_gene: .

CDR3aa: CAISEPGDTQYF
CDR3nt: TGTGCCATCAGTGAGCCGGGGGATACGCAGTATTTT
abundance: once
v_gene: TRBV10-3
j_gene: TRBJ2-3
len: 12
d_gene: .

CDR3aa: CASSSDRGVGQPQHF
CDR3nt: TGTGCCAGCAGTTCCGACAGGGGAGTTGGTCAGCCCCAGCATTTT
abundance: .
v_gene: TRBV7-4
j_gene: TRBJ1-5
len: 15
d_gene: TRBD1

CDR3aa: CASSQRSRGRTEAFF
CDR3nt: TGTGCCAGCAGCCAAAGGAGTAGGGGGCGAACTGAAGCTTTCTTT
abundance: .
v_gene: TRBV3-1/TRBV3-2
j_gene: TRBJ1-1
len: 15
d_gene: TRBD1

CDR3aa: CASKMEGAYETQYF
CDR3nt: TGCGCCAGCAAGATGGAGGGGGCGTATGAGACCCAGTACTTC
abundance: .
v_gene: TRBV5-1
j_gene: TRBJ2-5
len: 14
d_gene: .

CDR3aa: CASSQEQGVGGYTF
CDR3nt: TGTGCCAGCAGCCAAGAGCAGGGGGTGGGTGGCTACACCTTC
abundance: .
v_gene: TRBV3-1/TRBV3-2
j_gene: TRBJ1-2
len: 14
d_gene: TRBD1

CDR3aa: CASRVTGVTGELFF
CDR3nt: TGTGCCAGCAGGGTGACAGGGGTCACCGGGGAGCTGTTTTTT
abundance: .
v_gene: TRBV2
j_gene: TRBJ2-2
len: 14
d_gene: TRBD1

CDR3aa: CASSFEGGPNQPQHF
CDR3nt: TGTGCCAGCAGTTTCGAAGGGGGCCCCAATCAGCCCCAGCATTTT
abundance: .
v_gene: TRBV6-2/TRBV6-3
j_gene: TRBJ1-5
len: 15
d_gene: TRBD1

CDR3aa: CASIPVGRGGSPLHF
CDR3nt: TGTGCCAGCATCCCGGTGGGGAGAGGTGGATCACCCCTCCACTTT
abundance: .
v_gene: TRBV28
j_gene: TRBJ1-6
len: 15
d_gene: .

CDR3aa: CSYTPTGSEETQYF
CDR3nt: TGCAGCTATACGCCGACAGGTTCAGAAGAGACCCAGTACTTC
abundance: .
v_gene: TRBV29-1
j_gene: TRBJ2-5
len: 14
d_gene: .

CDR3aa: CSASPLARTDTQYF
CDR3nt: TGCAGTGCTAGTCCACTAGCCCGCACAGATACGCAGTATTTT
abundance: .
v_gene: TRBV20-1
j_gene: TRBJ2-3
len: 14
d_gene: .

CDR3aa: CASIARGGNTEAFF
CDR3nt: TGTGCCAGTATCGCCCGAGGGGGGAACACTGAAGCTTTCTTT
abundance: .
v_gene: TRBV19
j_gene: TRBJ1-1
len: 14
d_gene: .

CDR3aa: CASSERAGGYQETQYF
CDR3nt: TGTGCCAGCAGTGAACGGGCGGGGGGATACCAAGAGACCCAGTACTTC
abundance: many
v_gene: TRBV6-1
j_gene: TRBJ2-5
len: 16
d_gene: TRBD2

CDR3aa: CASSLEGATEAFF
CDR3nt: TGTGCCAGCAGCTTAGAAGGGGCCACTGAAGCTTTCTTT
abundance: .
v_gene: TRBV7-9
j_gene: TRBJ1-1
len: 13
d_gene: .

CDR3aa: CASTGGGTGGYNEQFF
CDR3nt: TGTGCCAGCACTGGGGGCGGGACAGGGGGGTACAATGAGCAGTTCTTC
abundance: .
v_gene: TRBV5-4
j_gene: TRBJ2-1
len: 16
d_gene: TRBD1

CDR3aa: CASSPSSMSSTEAFF
CDR3nt: TGTGCCAGCAGCCCCTCGAGCATGTCTAGCACTGAAGCTTTCTTT
abundance: .
v_gene: TRBV7-8
j_gene: TRBJ1-1
len: 15
d_gene: .

CDR3aa: CASSLGDRGIKETQYF
CDR3nt: TGCGCCAGCAGCTTGGGGGACAGGGGAATAAAAGAGACCCAGTACTTC
abundance: .
v_gene: TRBV5-1
j_gene: TRBJ2-5
len: 16
d_gene: TRBD1

CDR3aa: CASSLVSRGDTQYF
CDR3nt: TGTGCCAGCAGCTTAGTTTCTAGAGGAGATACGCAGTATTTT
abundance: .
v_gene: TRBV7-2
j_gene: TRBJ2-3
len: 14
d_gene: .

CDR3aa: CASSGRRLRTDTQYF
CDR3nt: TGTGCCAGCAGTGGTAGGCGGCTACGCACAGATACGCAGTATTTT
abundance: .
v_gene: TRBV25-1
j_gene: TRBJ2-3
len: 15
d_gene: .

CDR3aa: CAWTQGTGGVYGYTF
CDR3nt: TGTGCCTGGACCCAGGGGACAGGGGGCGTCTATGGCTACACCTTC
abundance: .
v_gene: TRBV30
j_gene: TRBJ1-2
len: 15
d_gene: TRBD1

CDR3aa: CASSQGRDSSSYEQYF
CDR3nt: TGTGCCAGCAGCCAAGGGAGGGACTCCAGCTCCTACGAGCAGTACTTC
abundance: .
v_gene: TRBV4-2
j_gene: TRBJ2-7
len: 16
d_gene: .

CDR3aa: CASSSTGIYNEQFF
CDR3nt: TGTGCCAGCAGCTCTACAGGAATTTACAATGAGCAGTTCTTC
abundance: once
v_gene: TRBV7-2
j_gene: TRBJ2-1
len: 14
d_gene: .

CDR3aa: CASSRTNTGNYGYTF
CDR3nt: TGTGCCAGCAGTCGAACCAACACAGGGAACTATGGCTACACCTTC
abundance: .
v_gene: TRBV6-5
j_gene: TRBJ1-2
len: 15
d_gene: .

CDR3aa: CASSKRTSGGTGELFF
CDR3nt: TGTGCCAGTAGTAAACGGACTAGCGGGGGCACCGGGGAGCTGTTTTTT
abundance: once
v_gene: TRBV19
j_gene: TRBJ2-2
len: 16
d_gene: TRBD2

CDR3aa: CASSLALTSGGMYQETQYF
CDR3nt: TGTGCCAGCAGCTTGGCCCTGACTAGCGGGGGGATGTACCAAGAGACCCAGTACTTC
abundance: .
v_gene: TRBV5-4
j_gene: TRBJ2-5
len: 19
d_gene: TRBD2

CDR3aa: CASSFLQGGGELFF
CDR3nt: TGTGCCAGCAGCTTCCTACAGGGGGGCGGGGAGCTGTTTTTT
abundance: .
v_gene: TRBV7-8
j_gene: TRBJ2-2
len: 14
d_gene: TRBD1

CDR3aa: CASRERQGSPLHF
CDR3nt: TGTGCCAGCAGAGAAAGACAGGGTTCACCCCTCCACTTT
abundance: .
v_gene: TRBV27
j_gene: TRBJ1-6
len: 13
d_gene: TRBD1

CDR3aa: CASSPGIGVREQFF
CDR3nt: TGTGCCAGCTCACCGGGTATCGGGGTCAGGGAGCAGTTCTTC
abundance: .
v_gene: TRBV18
j_gene: TRBJ2-1
len: 14
d_gene: .

CDR3aa: CASSVGPRQGESSPLHF
CDR3nt: TGTGCCAGCAGCGTAGGACCCCGACAGGGGGAGAGTTCACCCCTCCACTTT
abundance: .
v_gene: TRBV9
j_gene: TRBJ1-6
len: 17
d_gene: TRBD1

CDR3aa: CASSLPAGGPGTQYF
CDR3nt: TGTGCCAGCAGCTTACCCGCGGGGGGGCCTGGGACCCAGTACTTC
abundance: .
v_gene: TRBV11-1
j_gene: TRBJ2-5
len: 15
d_gene: TRBD2

CDR3aa: CASSSPRTGSSYEQYF
CDR3nt: TGTGCCAGCAGTTCGCCCCGGACAGGGAGCTCCTACGAGCAGTACTTC
abundance: .
v_gene: TRBV28
j_gene: TRBJ2-7
len: 16
d_gene: TRBD1

CDR3aa: CASSGGVNTEAFF
CDR3nt: TGCGCCAGCAGTGGAGGAGTAAACACTGAAGCTTTCTTT
abundance: .
v_gene: TRBV5-1
j_gene: TRBJ1-1
len: 13
d_gene: .

CDR3aa: CASSLGGGEGYEQYF
CDR3nt: TGTGCCAGCAGCTTAGGTGGTGGAGAAGGTTACGAGCAGTACTTC
abundance: .
v_gene: TRBV11-2
j_gene: TRBJ2-7
len: 15
d_gene: .

CDR3aa: CASSLGAGTGYTF
CDR3nt: TGCGCCAGCAGCTTGGGGGCTGGTACCGGCTACACCTTC
abundance: .
v_gene: TRBV5-1
j_gene: TRBJ1-2
len: 13
d_gene: .

CDR3aa: CASSYGLAGYEQYF
CDR3nt: TGTGCCAGCAGTTACGGGCTAGCGGGTTACGAGCAGTACTTC
abundance: .
v_gene: TRBV6-2/TRBV6-3
j_gene: TRBJ2-7
len: 14
d_gene: TRBD2

CDR3aa: CASSPLLAETDTQYF
CDR3nt: TGTGCCAGCAGCCCTCTCCTAGCGGAGACAGATACGCAGTATTTT
abundance: few
v_gene: TRBV9
j_gene: TRBJ2-3
len: 15
d_gene: TRBD2

CDR3aa: CASSDQGRLVGYGYTF
CDR3nt: TGTGCCAGCAGTGACCAGGGGCGGTTGGTTGGATATGGCTACACCTTC
abundance: .
v_gene: TRBV2
j_gene: TRBJ1-2
len: 16
d_gene: .

CDR3aa: CASSSTGNTGELFF
CDR3nt: TGCGCCAGCAGCTCCACAGGGAACACCGGGGAGCTGTTTTTT
abundance: few
v_gene: TRBV5-1
j_gene: TRBJ2-2
len: 14
d_gene: .

CDR3aa: CASTPGGRQGLTEAFF
CDR3nt: TGTGCCAGCACCCCTGGAGGGAGACAGGGGCTCACTGAAGCTTTCTTT
abundance: .
v_gene: TRBV28
j_gene: TRBJ1-1
len: 16
d_gene: TRBD1